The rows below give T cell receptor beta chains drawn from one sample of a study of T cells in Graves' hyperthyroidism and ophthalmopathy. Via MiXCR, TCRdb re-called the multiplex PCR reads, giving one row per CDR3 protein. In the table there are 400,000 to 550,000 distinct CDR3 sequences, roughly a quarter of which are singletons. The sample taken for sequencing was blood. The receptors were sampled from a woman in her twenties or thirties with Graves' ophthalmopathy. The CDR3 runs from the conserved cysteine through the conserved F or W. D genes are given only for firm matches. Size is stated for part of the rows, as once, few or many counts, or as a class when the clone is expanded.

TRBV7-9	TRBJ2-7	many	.	TGTGCCAGCAGCCCTGGTAGAGGGGGTATCTACGAGCAGTACTTC	CASSPGRGGIYEQYF
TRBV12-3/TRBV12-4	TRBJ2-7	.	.	TGTGCCAGCAGCATATCTCGGGGCTCCGAGCAGTACTTC	CASSISRGSEQYF
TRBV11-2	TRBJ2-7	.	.	TGTGCCAGCAGCCCGGACGATTACGAGCAGTACTTC	CASSPDDYEQYF
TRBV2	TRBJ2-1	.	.	TGTGCCAGCAACGGCGGATCCTACAATGAGCAGTTCTTC	CASNGGSYNEQFF
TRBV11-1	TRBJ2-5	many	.	TGTGCCAGCAGCTTAGGTGCTGGGGCCATTTTGGGAGGGACCCAGTACTTC	CASSLGAGAILGGTQYF
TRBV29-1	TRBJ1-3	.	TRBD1	TGCAGCGTCGCTGCCGGGACAGGGGGCAGTGGAAACACCATATATTTT	CSVAAGTGGSGNTIYF
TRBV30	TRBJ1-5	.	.	TGTGCCTGGAGTGTTGGCAATCAGCCCCAGCATTTT	CAWSVGNQPQHF
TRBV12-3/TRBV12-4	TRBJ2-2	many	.	TGTGCCAGCAGTCCCTTAAGTCGGGGGGCTGGCACCGGGGAGCTGTTTTTT	CASSPLSRGAGTGELFF
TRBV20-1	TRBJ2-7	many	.	TGCAGTGCTAGACCCGTGGACGAGCAGTACTTC	CSARPVDEQYF
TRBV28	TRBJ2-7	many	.	TGTGCCAGCAGTTACATGCTCGGACGGAGCTCCTACGAGCAGTACTTC	CASSYMLGRSSYEQYF
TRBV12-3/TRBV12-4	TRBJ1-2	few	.	TGTGCCAGCAGGAGTGGAGGGGGGGAGGGTAACTATGGCTACACCTTC	CASRSGGGEGNYGYTF
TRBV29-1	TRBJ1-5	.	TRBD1	TGCAGCGTCGGGACAGGGGGCGATCAGCCCCAGCATTTT	CSVGTGGDQPQHF
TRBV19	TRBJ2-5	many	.	TGTGCCAGACATTCGGTGGGATTTCAAGAGACCCAGTACTTC	CARHSVGFQETQYF
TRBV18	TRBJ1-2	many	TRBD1	TGTGCCAGCTCACCTGGGACAGGGGAACACTATGGCTACACCTTC	CASSPGTGEHYGYTF